The source of this T cell receptor beta chain is a study of tumor and adjacent non-tumor tissue in lung cancer. Study at large: Stage I to III disease affected 10 men and about five women aged about 31 to 85. Some 4.1 million productive TCRbeta reads were obtained per sample on average. Study conclusions and caveats: In normal lung, the top 100 clones were significantly more dominant than in tumor.

This clonotype has more than one count but fewer than ten. No antigen is known for it. It may be a read error: a sequence one base away is much more abundant. This sample's RNA came from whole unsorted tissue. The CDR3 totals 15 residues. CDR1 is MGHRA and CDR2 is YSYEKL in the germline V gene. The library came from three nested PCR rounds adapted from ARM-PCR protocols. A single record per CDR3 protein comes from TCRdb applying MiXCR to the multiplex PCR reads. The sample yields about 90,000 distinct CDR3 sequences, 61% seen once. V and J are TRBV4-1 and TRBJ1-5; no reliable D call. The sequenced material came from lung tumor tissue. The source of this sequence is a man aged 65 to 79 with non-small cell lung cancer. The CDR3 sequence is CTSSLSDWGRQPQHF. CDR3 coding DNA: TGCACCAGCAGCCTGAGCGACTGGGGAAGGCAGCCCCAGCATTTT.